These 4 T cell receptor beta chains were sequenced from one sample in a study of blood T cell repertoires in COVID-19. The data were produced by immunoSEQ multiplex PCR, yet TCRdb's version contains in-frame clones alone and is incomplete. The sample includes roughly 100,000 clones, 80% to 90% of them seen just once. Sequencing was done on a sample of peripheral blood. These receptors all stem from a woman aged 55-75 years with acute or convalescent COVID-19.

The chain combines TRBV24-1 with TRBJ1-2; TRBD1 matches 10 bases. Germline loops: CDR1 KGHDR, CDR2 SFDVKD. CDR3 length equals 15 residues. The V segment lost 4 bases and the J segment 7 bases; nucleotides outside the gene matches: 8. Here the CDR3 reads CATSDPGTGAFGYTF. CDR3 in DNA: TGTGCCACCAGTGACCCCGGGACAGGGGCCTTTGGCTACACCTTC.

The chain has TRBV7-8 and TRBJ1-5; D is possibly TRBD1 (6 bases). The V gene's germline CDR1 is SGHVS and CDR2 FQNEAQ. CDR3 length: 15 amino acids. V was trimmed by 1 base and J by 7 bases, leaving 14 bases between them. CDR3 sequence (DNA): TGTGCCAGCAGCTTAGGCGGGGGGGGGCACCAGCCCCAGCATTTT. Residues: CASSLGGGGHQPQHF.

This chain joins TRBV19 and TRBJ1-3; 10 bases are a match to TRBD1. The germline V gene encodes CDR1 LNHDA and CDR2 SQIVND (reference sequence). V was clipped by 3 bases and J by 4 bases; unmatched bases: 9. CDR3 length: 17 amino acids. The CDR3 DNA reads as TGTGCCAGTAGTATCGAAAGGGACAGGGGAGGCGGAAACACCATATATTTT. Protein product: CASSIERDRGGGNTIYF. The full variable domain, rest sourced from reference TRBV19 and TRBJ1-3, is DGGITQSPKYLFRKEGQNVTLSCEQNLNHDAMYWYRQDPGQGLRLIYYSQIVNDFQKGDIAEGYSVSREKKESFPLTVTSAQKNPTAFYLCASSIERDRGGGNTIYFGEGSWLTVV.

DNA for the CDR3: TGTGCCAGCAGCCTCCACATTAACACTGAAGCTTTCTTT. Encoded protein: CASSLHINTEAFF. The chain combines TRBV11-1 with TRBJ1-1; no clear D gene. The CDR3 extends over 13 amino acids. The germline V and J ends were trimmed by 5 bases and 2 bases, with 9 bases remaining between them. Looked up from germline, CDR1 is SGHAT and CDR2 is FQDESV (reference sequence). The full variable domain, completed using reference TRBV11-1 and TRBJ1-1, is EAEVAQSPRYKITEKSQAVAFWCDPISGHATLYWYRQILGQGPELLVQFQDESVVDDSQLPKDRFSAERLKGVDSTLKIQPAELGDSAMYLCASSLHINTEAFFGQGTRLTVV.